What follows are 23 T cell receptor beta chains derived from one specimen sequenced in a study of blood T cell repertoires in COVID-19 (dated by TCRdb to 2020 to 2022). Library preparation was by the immunoSEQ multiplex PCR assay. Entries here come from immuneACCESS through TCRdb and include only in-frame sequences with V and J called. Some clones fail to appear in such tables; in the studies checked, an unresolved V gene covers under half of the shortfall, and the cause of the remainder is unknown. The sample has 250,000 to 350,000 clones on record, about 88% of them singletons. Together, the top ten hold approximately 2% of the sample. Sequencing used PBMCs or T cells enriched from blood (not recorded which). These receptors were taken from a woman aged 55-70 years in a cohort exposed to, infected with or recovered from COVID-19 (not recorded which).

The chain joins TRBV18 to TRBJ1-4; TRBD1 matches at 7 bases. CDR3 size: 17 residues. Germline CDR1 is KGHSH and CDR2 is LQKENI. The V gene end was trimmed by 3 bases and the J gene end by 3 bases; junction bases not matched to a gene: 10. CDR3 in DNA: TGTGCCAGCTCACCTATACTACTGACAGGGTCTAATGAAAAACTGTTTTTT. The encoded protein is CASSPILLTGSNEKLFF.

V gene TRBV3-1 (or the pseudogene TRBV3-2) combines with J gene TRBJ2-7; TRBD1 is a possible D gene (6 bases). Germline-derived CDR1 and CDR2 are LGHDT and YNNKEL (reference sequence). V gave up 4 bases and J gave up 3 bases, with 19 bases separating them. CDR3 size: 16 residues. The CDR3 DNA reads as TGTGCCAGCAGCCCTCCAGGCACAGGGACGGGCTACGAGCAGTACTTC. Its protein product is CASSPPGTGTGYEQYF.

This clone occurred once. This CDR3 reads CATSRDLGGYEQYF. CDR3 nucleotides: TGTGCCACCAGCAGAGACTTAGGGGGCTACGAGCAGTACTTC. The chain combines TRBV15 with TRBJ2-7; the D gene is possibly TRBD1 (6 bases). Trimming cost V 0 bases and J 3 bases, with 9 bases left between them. The length of the CDR3 is 14 residues. Germline V lookup: CDR1 LNHNV, CDR2 YYDKDF (reference sequence).

V is TRBV2 and J is TRBJ1-4; D is undetermined. The germline V gene has CDR1 SNHLY and CDR2 FYNNEI. V was clipped by 4 bases and J by 0 bases, with 9 bases between them. The CDR3 loop spans 15 amino acids. DNA of the CDR3: TGTGCCAGCAGTGGGCAGGCCACAACTAATGAAAAACTGTTTTTT. It yields the protein CASSGQATTNEKLFF.

The CDR3 region is CASSVGQIAMLDTEAFF. The CDR3 nucleotides are TGTGCCAGCAGCGTAGGACAAATAGCGATGTTGGACACTGAAGCTTTCTTT. This rearrangement joins TRBV9 to TRBJ1-1; D uncertain. This CDR3 has 17 residues. The germline gives CDR1 SGDLS, CDR2 YYNGEE. Trimming removed 0 bases at V and 3 bases at J, with 18 bases between.

This chain uses TRBV19 with TRBJ1-1; D gene uncertain. Per germline, CDR1 LNHDA and CDR2 SQIVND (reference sequence). The length of the CDR3 is 14 residues. Between the trimmed V and J ends, which lost 3 bases and 1 base, there was a span of 9 bases. CDR3 amino acids: CASSMIPGNTEAFF. The CDR3, as DNA: TGTGCCAGTAGTATGATACCGGGGAACACTGAAGCTTTCTTT.

Remarks on this clone: The junction departs from germline at one end; a sequencing error may be responsible. The rearrangement uses TRBV29-1 and TRBJ1-1, with D unclear. Per the germline V gene, CDR1 is SQVTM and CDR2 is ANQGSEA. The CDR3 consists of 12 residues. The CDR3 coding sequence is TGCAGCGCTGAAGTAGTGAACACTGAAGCTTTCTTT. Translated: CSAEVVNTEAFF.

The chain links TRBV5-1 to TRBJ1-1; 7 bases line up with TRBD1. Germline CDR1 SGHRS, CDR2 YFSETQ. The J segment lost 4 bases and the V segment lost 1 base, leaving 10 bases of the junction unmatched. CDR3 length equals 16 residues. The CDR3 sequence: CASSLNWDSPSTEAFF. The CDR3 DNA sequence: TGCGCCAGCAGCTTGAATTGGGACAGCCCCAGCACTGAAGCTTTCTTT.

The gene calls are TRBV18 and TRBJ1-3; TRBD1 might be the D (6 bases). Germline V gene sequence: CDR1 KGHSH, CDR2 LQKENI. The CDR3 is made up of 13 amino acids. V gave up 2 bases and J gave up 11 bases, with 13 bases separating them. In DNA, the CDR3 is TGTGCCAGCTCACCAATCCTGGACAGTCCCATATATTTT. Its translation: CASSPILDSPIYF.

The chain uses TRBV21-1 and TRBJ1-1. TRBV21-1 is a pseudogene segment. The CDR3 loop spans 14 amino acids. CDR3 sequence reads: CASSKGGGNTEAFF. CDR3 nucleotides: TGTGCCAGCAGCAAAGGGGGGGGGAACACTGAAGCTTTCTTT.

The chain uses TRBV15 and TRBJ2-6; a weak D match, TRBD2 (6 bases). This CDR3 region has 15 residues. Germline V gene data show CDR1 as LNHNV and CDR2 as YYDKDF (reference sequence). V dropped 6 bases and J dropped 0 bases, with 9 bases sitting between them. The CDR3 DNA is TGTGCCACCAGTCGGGGGAGCTCTGGGGCCAACGTCCTGACTTTC. Its protein product is CATSRGSSGANVLTF.

The chain recombines TRBV7-6 with TRBJ2-1; 10 bases are a match to TRBD2. This CDR3 is built from 15 residues. Trimming removed 5 bases from V and 10 bases from J; junction bases left unmatched: 11. Germline V gives CDR1 SGHVS, CDR2 FNYEAQ. The CDR3 sequence is CASSHLSGREREQFF. As DNA, the CDR3 is TGTGCCAGCAGCCATCTCAGCGGGAGGGAGAGGGAGCAGTTCTTC.

This clone came up a few times. V and J are TRBV5-4 and TRBJ1-2, with D uncertain. This CDR3 spans 14 amino acids. Germline V gives CDR1 SGHNT, CDR2 YYREEE (reference sequence). V lost 4 bases and J 8 bases, leaving 18 bases between the germline ends. In DNA, the CDR3 is TGTGCCAGCAGCCCCCTCGGAGGTTCGGGAGGCTACACCTTC. It is translated as CASSPLGGSGGYTF.

V usage is TRBV12-3 or TRBV12-4 and J usage is TRBJ2-1, with a tentative D call TRBD1 (6 bases). CDR3 length: 12 residues. V lost 5 bases and J 8 bases, leaving 10 bases between the germline ends. Here the CDR3 reads CASSARGDEQFF. CDR3 nucleotide sequence: TGTGCCAGCAGTGCCAGGGGTGATGAGCAGTTCTTC.

The rearrangement joins TRBV27 to TRBJ2-7; the D gene is possibly TRBD2 (5 bases). V gave up 1 base and J gave up 6 bases, with 16 bases separating them. The CDR3 runs to 15 residues. The germline CDR1 and CDR2 sequences are MNHEY and SMNVEV (reference sequence). In nucleotides, the CDR3 is TGTGCCAGCAGTTTATTCGCCAGGTTGGAGGCCGAGCAGTACTTC. Protein: CASSLFARLEAEQYF.

A word on this clone: This may arise from a read error, as a much more abundant clone is one base away. The chain combines TRBV27 with TRBJ2-7, with 9 bases that match TRBD2. The CDR3 loop spans 13 amino acids. V lost 3 bases to trimming and J lost 3 bases; unmatched junction nucleotides: 0. The V gene's germline CDR1 is MNHEY and CDR2 SMNVEV (reference sequence). The CDR3 loop is CASSLTSGYEQYF. The CDR3 DNA is TGTGCCAGCAGTTTGACTAGCGGCTACGAGCAGTACTTC.

The genes are TRBV18 and TRBJ1-2; tentatively, D is TRBD1 (6 bases). V lost 6 bases and J 6 bases, leaving 20 bases between the germline ends. The CDR3 covers 15 residues. Germline CDR1 and CDR2: KGHSH and LQKENI. CDR3 in amino acids: CASSLKGGSENGYTF. CDR3 nucleotides: TGTGCCAGCTCCCTCAAGGGGGGGTCGGAGAATGGCTACACCTTC.

The chain links TRBV5-1 to TRBJ2-6; D not certain. CDR1 and CDR2 (germline): SGHRS, YFSETQ. The CDR3 runs 15 residues. The V end lost 0 bases, the J end lost 0 bases, and 4 bases lay between the germline ends. The CDR3 coding sequence is TGCGCCAGCAGCTTGGCCAGCTCTGGGGCCAACGTCCTGACTTTC. Its translation: CASSLASSGANVLTF.

The V and J genes are TRBV28 and TRBJ1-2; D ambiguous. Germline V gives CDR1 MDHEN, CDR2 SYDVKM. V was cut by 5 bases and J by 5 bases, with 18 bases left in between. This CDR3 is built from 15 residues. This CDR3 is CASSRFSGMQYGYTF. CDR3 nucleotide sequence: TGTGCCAGCAGTCGATTTTCCGGGATGCAATATGGCTACACCTTC.

The chain recombines TRBV6-5 with TRBJ1-5; TRBD1 matches at 8 bases. CDR1 is MNHEY and CDR2 is SVGAGI in the germline V gene. CDR3 length: 15 amino acids. The V and J ends lost 6 bases and 4 bases, in that order; junction bases with no gene match: 8. Written as DNA, the CDR3 is TGTGCCAGCAGGCTATCAGGGGGCCTGAATCAGCCCCAGCATTTT. It yields the protein CASRLSGGLNQPQHF.

The chain couples TRBV7-3 to TRBJ2-1, with TRBD1 as a possible D gene (6 bases). Germline CDR1 and CDR2: SGHTA and FQGTGA. The CDR3 totals 14 residues. V was pared by 5 bases and J by 7 bases, with 15 bases between. In nucleotides, the CDR3 is TGTGCCAGCAGCCCACAACAGGGATGGAATGAGCAGTTCTTC. Translation gives CASSPQQGWNEQFF.

The CDR3, as DNA: TGTGCCAGCAGCTTAGCGCTTCGTACTAGCGGGAGTCACTACAATGAGCAGTTCTTC. Translation gives CASSLALRTSGSHYNEQFF. J is TRBJ2-1 and V is TRBV7-6, with TRBD2 matching 11 bases. V shed 0 bases and J 3 bases; nucleotides not matched to a gene: 10. The CDR3 runs 19 residues. Germline CDR1 SGHVS, CDR2 FNYEAQ.

The chain couples TRBV28 to TRBJ2-1; a weak D match, TRBD2 (5 bases). With 4 bases removed from V and 9 bases from J, the gap between germline ends came to 25 bases. The CDR3 contains 17 residues. Germline V gives CDR1 MDHEN, CDR2 SYDVKM. In DNA form, the CDR3 reads TGTGCCAGCAGTTCACCGGAAACTAGAAAGGGAGTCAGTGAGCAGTTCTTC. Translation: CASSSPETRKGVSEQFF.